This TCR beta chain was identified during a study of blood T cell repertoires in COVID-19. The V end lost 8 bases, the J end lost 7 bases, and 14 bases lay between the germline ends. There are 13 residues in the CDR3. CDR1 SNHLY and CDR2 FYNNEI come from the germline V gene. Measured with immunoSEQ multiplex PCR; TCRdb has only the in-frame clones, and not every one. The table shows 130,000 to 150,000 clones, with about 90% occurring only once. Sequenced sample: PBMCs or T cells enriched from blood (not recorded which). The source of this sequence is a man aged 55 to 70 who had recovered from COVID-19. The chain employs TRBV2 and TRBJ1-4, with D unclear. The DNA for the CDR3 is TGTGCCAGCGGTCGGCAGGTCTTTGAAAAACTGTTTTTT. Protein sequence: CASGRQVFEKLFF.